These 13 T cell receptor beta chains originate from one sample sequenced in a study of somatic mutations in cytotoxic T cells in rheumatoid arthritis. Clones were sequenced by immunoSEQ multiplex PCR, and TCRdb holds only the in-frame ones, with some missing. The sample lists approximately 16,000 clones; around 75% were seen once. Sequences were obtained from CD8+ T cells sorted from blood. The receptor source for this set is an adult with rheumatoid arthritis.

The chain carries TRBV4-2 and TRBJ1-5; 9 bases map to TRBD1. CDR3 length: 16 residues. Looked up from germline, CDR1 is LGHNA and CDR2 is YNFKEQ. The V and J ends lost 0 bases and 0 bases, in that order; junction bases with no gene match: 0. DNA for the CDR3: TGTGCCAGCAGCCAAGAGACAGGGGGTAGCAATCAGCCCCAGCATTTT. It translates to CASSQETGGSNQPQHF.

The chain carries TRBV5-1 and TRBJ1-2, with D possibly TRBD1 on 5 matching bases. Trimming took off 3 bases at V and 0 bases at J, with 15 bases between the two ends. The germline CDR1 and CDR2 sequences are SGHRS and YFSETQ. CDR3 size: 16 residues. CDR3 residues: CASSWGPSGTNYGYTF. The CDR3, as DNA: TGCGCCAGCAGCTGGGGACCCTCCGGGACTAACTATGGCTACACCTTC.

This clone showed up just a few times. This chain links TRBV6-6 with TRBJ2-1; a possible D gene is TRBD1 (5 bases). CDR3 size: 12 residues. The germline gives CDR1 MNHNY, CDR2 SVGAGI (reference sequence). Trimming shortened V by 7 bases and J by 7 bases, and 11 bases separated the two germline ends. The CDR3 region has the DNA TGTGCCAGCAACCCAGGGAAGAATGAGCAGTTCTTC. Its protein is CASNPGKNEQFF.

Comment on this clone: One end of the junction does not line up with germline, which may come from a read error. At the DNA level, this CDR3 is encoded by other sequences in the same sample as well. The chain couples TRBV6-5 to TRBJ2-3, with TRBD2 matching 7 bases. Germline V gene lookup returns CDR1 MNHEY and CDR2 SVGAGI. The length of the CDR3 is 14 residues. CDR3 loop: CASSYSPLADTQYF. The CDR3 nucleotides read TGTGCCAGCAGTTACTCCCCGCTAGCGGATACGCAATATTTT.

This chain links TRBV2 with TRBJ2-2, with 9 bases fitting TRBD1. The CDR3 sequence is 15 residues long. Trimming at V came to 10 bases and at J to 8 bases, leaving 14 bases not matched to a gene. Germline V gene data show CDR1 as SNHLY and CDR2 as FYNNEI. CDR3 region: CAIESRTGDQGELFF. In DNA, the CDR3 is TGTGCCATAGAGTCCCGGACAGGGGATCAAGGGGAGCTGTTTTTT.

The V and J genes are TRBV28 and TRBJ2-1, with 9 bases lining up with TRBD2. The CDR3 runs to 15 residues. Germline CDR1 is MDHEN and CDR2 is SYDVKM. The ends lost 7 bases at V and 9 bases at J; junction bases unmatched: 13. CDR3 coding DNA: TGTGCCAGCACCCCCGTGGGCGGGGGGGCCGGTGAGCAGTTCTTC. It specifies CASTPVGGGAGEQFF.

In this sample, this clone turned up once. The rearrangement links TRBV28 to TRBJ2-1; TRBD2 matches 10 bases. The germline gives CDR1 MDHEN, CDR2 SYDVKM. This CDR3 spans 17 amino acids. Trimming removed 5 bases from V and 8 bases from J; junction bases left unmatched: 15. CDR3 loop: CASSLPWGAGGRDEQFF. DNA for the CDR3: TGTGCCAGCAGTCTTCCCTGGGGAGCGGGGGGGAGGGATGAGCAGTTCTTC. The variable domain in full, with the rest retrieved from reference TRBV28 and TRBJ2-1, is DVKVTQSSRYLVKRTGEKVFLECVQDMDHENMFWYRQDPGLGLRLIYFSYDVKMKEKGDIPEGYSVSREKKERFSLILESASTNQTSMYLCASSLPWGAGGRDEQFFGPGTRLTVL.

The chain carries TRBV27 and TRBJ2-3; 10 nucleotides match TRBD2. The CDR3 runs to 14 residues. Looked up from germline, CDR1 is MNHEY and CDR2 is SMNVEV (reference sequence). With 2 bases clipped from V and 9 bases from J, the junction kept 5 bases outside the gene matches. The CDR3 nucleotides are TGTGCCAGCAGTTTAGGGACTAGCGATGTCACGCAGTATTTT. Its translation is CASSLGTSDVTQYF.

This clone was detected a few times. The V gene is TRBV6-5, the J gene TRBJ1-6; D not certain. This CDR3 is built from 14 residues. The ends were cut back, 7 bases at V and 9 bases at J, with 16 bases in the middle. CDR1 is MNHEY and CDR2 is SVGAGI in the germline V gene. The CDR3 coding sequence is TGTGCCAGCACTTCGACGGACCTTTTTTCACCCCTCCACTTT. It yields the protein CASTSTDLFSPLHF.

The chain is built from TRBV7-2 and TRBJ2-3; D gene ambiguous. The CDR3 totals 12 residues. V lost 5 bases, J lost 4 bases, and 7 bases lay in between. Germline assignment: CDR1 SGHTA and CDR2 FQGNSA. CDR3 sequence reads: CASSPQADTQYF. The CDR3 region has the DNA TGTGCCAGCAGCCCACAAGCAGATACGCAGTATTTT.

This clone was observed once. This chain joins TRBV6-1 and TRBJ1-1; D is ambiguous. This CDR3 region has 14 residues. V was cut by 2 bases and J by 6 bases, with 13 bases left in between. Germline CDR1 is MNHNS and CDR2 is SASEGT. The CDR3 nucleotides read TGTGCCAGCAGTGAACTCCAAGACCCCTCTGAAGCTTTCTTT. Its protein product is CASSELQDPSEAFF.

J is TRBJ2-7 and V is TRBV28; 8 bases map to TRBD1. V was pared by 1 base and J by 5 bases, with 7 bases of the junction left unmatched. The length of the CDR3 is 15 residues. Germline V CDR1 and CDR2: MDHEN, SYDVKM. The CDR3 loop is CASSLLAGGYHEQYF. CDR3 nucleotides: TGTGCCAGCAGTTTATTGGCAGGGGGCTACCACGAGCAGTACTTC.

The chain couples TRBV14 to TRBJ2-1; D is possibly TRBD1 (6 bases). There are 16 residues in the CDR3. Germline CDR1 SGHDN, CDR2 FVKESK. Trimming shortened V by 0 bases and J by 10 bases, and 19 bases separated the two germline ends. CDR3 region: CASSQDVGAGAYEQFF. Written as DNA, the CDR3 is TGTGCCAGCAGCCAAGATGTGGGGGCAGGGGCTTACGAGCAGTTCTTC.